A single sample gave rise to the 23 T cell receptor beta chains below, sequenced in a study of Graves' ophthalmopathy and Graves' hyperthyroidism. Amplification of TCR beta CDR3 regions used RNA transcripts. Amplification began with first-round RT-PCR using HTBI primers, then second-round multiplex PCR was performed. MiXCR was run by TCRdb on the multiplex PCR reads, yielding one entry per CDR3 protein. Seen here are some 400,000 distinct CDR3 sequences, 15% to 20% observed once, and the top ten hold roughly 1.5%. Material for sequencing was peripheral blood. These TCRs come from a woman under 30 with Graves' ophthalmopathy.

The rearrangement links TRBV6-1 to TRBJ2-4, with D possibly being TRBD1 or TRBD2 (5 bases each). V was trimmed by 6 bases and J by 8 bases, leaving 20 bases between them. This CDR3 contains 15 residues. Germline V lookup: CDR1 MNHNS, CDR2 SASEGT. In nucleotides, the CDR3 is TGTGCCAGCAGCCCAGAGGGGTTAAGTAGTGACATTCAGTACTTC. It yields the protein CASSPEGLSSDIQYF.

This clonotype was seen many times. The CDR3 nucleotides read TGCAGCGTTGGCCAGGGTCCGAACACTGAAGCTTTCTTT. Amino acid sequence: CSVGQGPNTEAFF. This chain connects TRBV29-1 to TRBJ1-1; D possibly corresponds to TRBD1 (5 bases). The V gene's germline CDR1 is SQVTM and CDR2 ANQGSEA. This CDR3 has 13 residues. V lost 4 bases, J lost 1 base, and 10 bases lay in between.

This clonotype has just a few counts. CDR3 nucleotide sequence: TGCAGTGCTAACGTACCAGACTTCTACGAGCAGTACTTC. Translating it yields CSANVPDFYEQYF. J is TRBJ2-7 and V is TRBV20-1; D is undetermined. Germline V gene data show CDR1 as DFQATT and CDR2 as SNEGSKA (reference sequence). This CDR3 contains 13 residues. The V gene lost 4 bases and the J gene lost 3 bases, with 13 bases spanning the gap.

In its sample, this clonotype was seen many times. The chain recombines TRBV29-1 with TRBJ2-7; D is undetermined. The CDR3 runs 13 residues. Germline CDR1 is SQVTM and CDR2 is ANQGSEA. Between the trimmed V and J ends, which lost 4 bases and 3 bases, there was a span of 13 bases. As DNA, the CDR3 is TGCAGCGTTGGAAGTCAGGTGAACTACGAGCAGTACTTC. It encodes CSVGSQVNYEQYF.

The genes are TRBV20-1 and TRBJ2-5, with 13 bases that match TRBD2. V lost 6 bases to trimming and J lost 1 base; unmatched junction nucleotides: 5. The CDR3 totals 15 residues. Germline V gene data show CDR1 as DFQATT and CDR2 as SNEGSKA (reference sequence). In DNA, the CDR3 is TGCAGTGCGCGGCGGACTAGCGGGAGCCAAGAGACCCAGTACTTC. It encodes CSARRTSGSQETQYF.

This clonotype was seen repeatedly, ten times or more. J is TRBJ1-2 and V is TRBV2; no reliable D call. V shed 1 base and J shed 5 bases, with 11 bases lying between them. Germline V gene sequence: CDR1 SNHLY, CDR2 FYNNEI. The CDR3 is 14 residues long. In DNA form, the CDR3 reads TGTGCCAGCAGTGAAGACGATGGCGGGTATGGCTACACCTTC. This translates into CASSEDDGGYGYTF. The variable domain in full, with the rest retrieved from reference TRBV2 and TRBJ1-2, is EPEVTQTPSHQVTQMGQEVILRCVPISNHLYFYWYRQILGQKVEFLVSFYNNEISEKSEIFDDQFSVERPDGSNFTLKIRSTKLEDSAMYFCASSEDDGGYGYTFGSGTRLTVV.

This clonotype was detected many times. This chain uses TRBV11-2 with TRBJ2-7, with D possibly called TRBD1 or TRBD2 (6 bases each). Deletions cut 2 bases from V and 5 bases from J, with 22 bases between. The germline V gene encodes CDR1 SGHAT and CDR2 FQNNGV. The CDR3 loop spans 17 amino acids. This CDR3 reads CASSLRGATPLQDEQYF. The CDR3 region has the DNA TGTGCCAGCAGCTTAAGGGGGGCGACGCCCTTGCAAGACGAGCAGTACTTC.

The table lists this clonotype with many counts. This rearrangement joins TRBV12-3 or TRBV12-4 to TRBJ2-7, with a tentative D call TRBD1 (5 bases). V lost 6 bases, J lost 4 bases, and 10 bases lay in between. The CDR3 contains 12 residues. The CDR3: CASSRRQYEQYF. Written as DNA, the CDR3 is TGTGCCAGCAGCAGACGACAGTACGAGCAGTACTTC.

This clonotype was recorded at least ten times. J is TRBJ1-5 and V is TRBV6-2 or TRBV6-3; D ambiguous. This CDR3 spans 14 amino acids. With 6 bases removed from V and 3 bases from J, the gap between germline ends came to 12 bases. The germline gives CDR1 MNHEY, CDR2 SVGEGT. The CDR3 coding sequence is TGTGCCAGCAGGGGTAGCACGAACAATCAGCCCCAGCATTTT. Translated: CASRGSTNNQPQHF.

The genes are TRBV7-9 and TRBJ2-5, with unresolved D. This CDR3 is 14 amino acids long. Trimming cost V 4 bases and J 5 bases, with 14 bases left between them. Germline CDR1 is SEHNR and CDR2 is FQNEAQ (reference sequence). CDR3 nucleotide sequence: TGTGCCAGCAGCTCTCATACCGCCGGGGAGACCCAGTACTTC. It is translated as CASSSHTAGETQYF.

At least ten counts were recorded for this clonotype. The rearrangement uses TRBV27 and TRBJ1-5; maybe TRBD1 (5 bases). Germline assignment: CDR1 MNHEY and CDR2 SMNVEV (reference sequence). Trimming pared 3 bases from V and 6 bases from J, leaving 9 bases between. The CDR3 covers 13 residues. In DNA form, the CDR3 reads TGTGCCAGCAGTTTGAGCAGGGCTCAGCCCCAGCATTTT. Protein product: CASSLSRAQPQHF.

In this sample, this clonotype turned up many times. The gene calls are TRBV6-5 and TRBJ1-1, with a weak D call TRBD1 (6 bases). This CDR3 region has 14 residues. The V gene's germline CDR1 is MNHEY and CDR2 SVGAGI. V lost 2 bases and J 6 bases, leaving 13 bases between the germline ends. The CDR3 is CASSYGSSGAEAFF. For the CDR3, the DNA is TGTGCCAGCAGTTACGGGTCGTCAGGGGCTGAAGCTTTCTTT.

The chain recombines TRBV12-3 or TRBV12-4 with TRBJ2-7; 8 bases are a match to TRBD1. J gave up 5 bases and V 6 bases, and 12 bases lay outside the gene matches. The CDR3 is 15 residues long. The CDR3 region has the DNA TGTGCCAGCAGCCTTCCGGACAGGGTAGTCCACGAGCAGTACTTC. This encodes CASSLPDRVVHEQYF.

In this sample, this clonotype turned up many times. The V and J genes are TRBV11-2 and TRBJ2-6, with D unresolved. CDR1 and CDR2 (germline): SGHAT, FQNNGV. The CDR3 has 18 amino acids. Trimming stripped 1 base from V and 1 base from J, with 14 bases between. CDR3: CASSLVPPIASGANVLTF. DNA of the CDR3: TGTGCCAGCAGCTTAGTCCCACCAATCGCGTCTGGGGCCAACGTCCTGACTTTC.

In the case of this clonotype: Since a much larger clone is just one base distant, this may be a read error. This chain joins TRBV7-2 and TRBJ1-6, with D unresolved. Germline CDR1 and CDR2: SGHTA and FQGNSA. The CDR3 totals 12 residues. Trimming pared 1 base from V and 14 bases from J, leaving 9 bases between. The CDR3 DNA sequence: TGTGCCAGCAGCTTAGATGGCGAGGCCCTCCACTTT. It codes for CASSLDGEALHF.

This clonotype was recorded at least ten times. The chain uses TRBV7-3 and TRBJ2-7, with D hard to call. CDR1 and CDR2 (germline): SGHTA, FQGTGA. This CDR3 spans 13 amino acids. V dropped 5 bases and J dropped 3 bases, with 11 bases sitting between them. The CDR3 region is CASSLQPSYEQYF. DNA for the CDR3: TGTGCCAGCAGCCTACAACCTAGCTACGAGCAGTACTTC.

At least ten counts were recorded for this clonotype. The CDR3: CASLLLGTDTQYF. In nucleotides, the CDR3 is TGTGCCAGCCTCCTTCTGGGCACAGATACGCAGTATTTT. This chain uses TRBV6-1 with TRBJ2-3, with D unresolved. CDR3 size: 13 residues. The germline V gene encodes CDR1 MNHNS and CDR2 SASEGT. Trimming pared 8 bases from V and 1 base from J, leaving 10 bases between.

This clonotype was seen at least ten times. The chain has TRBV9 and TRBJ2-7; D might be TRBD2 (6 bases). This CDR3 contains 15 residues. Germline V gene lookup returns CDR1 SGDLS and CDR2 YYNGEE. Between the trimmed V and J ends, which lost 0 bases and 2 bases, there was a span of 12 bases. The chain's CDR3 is CASSVGAGTAYEQYF. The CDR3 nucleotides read TGTGCCAGCAGCGTAGGAGCGGGTACCGCCTACGAGCAGTACTTC.

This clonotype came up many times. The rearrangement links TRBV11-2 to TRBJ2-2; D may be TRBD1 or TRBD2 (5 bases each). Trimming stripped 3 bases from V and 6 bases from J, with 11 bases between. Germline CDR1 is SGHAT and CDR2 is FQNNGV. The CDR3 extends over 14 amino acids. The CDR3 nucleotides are TGTGCCAGCAGCTTCGGGGCCAGGTCCGGGGAGCTGTTTTTT. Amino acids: CASSFGARSGELFF. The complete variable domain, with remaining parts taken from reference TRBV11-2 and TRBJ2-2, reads EAGVAQSPRYKIIEKRQSVAFWCNPISGHATLYWYQQILGQGPKLLIQFQNNGVVDDSQLPKDRFSAERLKGVDSTLKIQPAKLEDSAVYLCASSFGARSGELFFGEGSRLTVL.

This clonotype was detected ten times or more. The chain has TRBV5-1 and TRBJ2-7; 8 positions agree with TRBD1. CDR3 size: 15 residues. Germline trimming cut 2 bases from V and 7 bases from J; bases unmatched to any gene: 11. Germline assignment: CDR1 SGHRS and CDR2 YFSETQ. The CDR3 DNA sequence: TGCGCCAGCAGCTTCCAGGGGGCTGGGGTAATGGAGCAGTACTTC. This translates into CASSFQGAGVMEQYF. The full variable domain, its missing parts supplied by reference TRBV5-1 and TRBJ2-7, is KAGVTQTPRYLIKTRGQQVTLSCSPISGHRSVSWYQQTPGQGLQFLFEYFSETQRNKGNFPGRFSGRQFSNSRSEMNVSTLELGDSALYLCASSFQGAGVMEQYFGPGTRLTVT.

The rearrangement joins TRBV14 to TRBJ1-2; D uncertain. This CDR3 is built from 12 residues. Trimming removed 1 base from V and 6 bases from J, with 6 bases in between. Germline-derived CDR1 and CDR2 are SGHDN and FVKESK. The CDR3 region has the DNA TGTGCCAGCAGCCAAGTACCGGATGGCTACACCTTC. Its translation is CASSQVPDGYTF. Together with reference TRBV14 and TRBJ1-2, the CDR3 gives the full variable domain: EAGVTQFPSHSVIEKGQTVTLRCDPISGHDNLYWYRRVMGKEIKFLLHFVKESKQDESGMPNNRFLAERTGGTYSTLKVQPAELEDSGVYFCASSQVPDGYTFGSGTRLTVV.

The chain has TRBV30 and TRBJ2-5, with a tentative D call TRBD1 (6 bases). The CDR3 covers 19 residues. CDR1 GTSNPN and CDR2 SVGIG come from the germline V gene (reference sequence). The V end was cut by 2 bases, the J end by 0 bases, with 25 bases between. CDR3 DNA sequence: TGTGCCTGGAGTAGCTACCTCCGGACAGTACCTACGTACCAAGAGACCCAGTACTTC. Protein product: CAWSSYLRTVPTYQETQYF.

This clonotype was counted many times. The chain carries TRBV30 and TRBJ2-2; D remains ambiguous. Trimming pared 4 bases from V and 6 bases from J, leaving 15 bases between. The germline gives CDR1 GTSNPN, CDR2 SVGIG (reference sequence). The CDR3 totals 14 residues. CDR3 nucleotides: TGTGCCTGGAAGCCCCCCAGTCGACCCGGGGAGCTGTTTTTT. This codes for CAWKPPSRPGELFF.